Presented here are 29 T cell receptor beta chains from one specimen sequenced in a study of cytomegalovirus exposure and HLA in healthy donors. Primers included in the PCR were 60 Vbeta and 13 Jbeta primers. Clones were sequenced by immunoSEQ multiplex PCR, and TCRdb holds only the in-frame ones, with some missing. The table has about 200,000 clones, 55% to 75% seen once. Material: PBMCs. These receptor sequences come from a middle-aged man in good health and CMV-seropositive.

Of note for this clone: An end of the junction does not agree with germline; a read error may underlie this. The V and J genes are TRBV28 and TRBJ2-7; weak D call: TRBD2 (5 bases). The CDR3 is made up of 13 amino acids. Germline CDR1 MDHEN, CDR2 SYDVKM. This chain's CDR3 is CASSTRGPYGQYF. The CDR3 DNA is TGTGCCAGCAGTACCCGAGGGCCCTACGGGCAGTACTTC.

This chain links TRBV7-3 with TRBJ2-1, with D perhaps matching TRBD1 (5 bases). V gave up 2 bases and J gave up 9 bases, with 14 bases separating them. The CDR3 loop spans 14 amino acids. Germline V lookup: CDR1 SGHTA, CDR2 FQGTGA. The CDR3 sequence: CASSLLTGSSEQFF. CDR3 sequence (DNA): TGTGCCAGCAGCTTATTAACAGGATCGTCTGAGCAGTTCTTC. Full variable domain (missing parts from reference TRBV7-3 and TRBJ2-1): GAGVSQTPSNKVTEKGKYVELRCDPISGHTALYWYRQSLGQGPEFLIYFQGTGAADDSGLPNDRFFAVRPEGSVSTLKIQRTERGDSAVYLCASSLLTGSSEQFFGPGTRLTVL.

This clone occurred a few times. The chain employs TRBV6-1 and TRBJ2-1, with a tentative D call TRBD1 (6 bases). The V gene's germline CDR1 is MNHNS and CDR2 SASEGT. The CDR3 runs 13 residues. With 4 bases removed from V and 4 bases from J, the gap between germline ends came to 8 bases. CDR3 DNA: TGTGCCAGCAGTGGGACAGTTTACAATGAGCAGTTCTTC. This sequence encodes CASSGTVYNEQFF.

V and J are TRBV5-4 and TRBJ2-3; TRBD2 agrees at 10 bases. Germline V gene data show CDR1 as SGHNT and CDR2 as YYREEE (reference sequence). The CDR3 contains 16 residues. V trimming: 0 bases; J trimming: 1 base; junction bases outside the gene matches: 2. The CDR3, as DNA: TGTGCCAGCAGCTTGGACCTAGCGGGGGGCACAGATACGCAGTATTTT. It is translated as CASSLDLAGGTDTQYF. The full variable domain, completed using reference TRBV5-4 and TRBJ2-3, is ETGVTQSPTHLIKTRGQQVTLRCSSQSGHNTVSWYQQALGQGPQFIFQYYREEENGRGNFPPRFSGLQFPNYSSELNVNALELDDSALYLCASSLDLAGGTDTQYFGPGTRLTVL.

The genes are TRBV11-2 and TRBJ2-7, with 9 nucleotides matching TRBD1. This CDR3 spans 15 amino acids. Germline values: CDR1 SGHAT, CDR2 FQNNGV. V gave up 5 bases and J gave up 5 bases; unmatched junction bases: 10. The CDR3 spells CASSPTSGQGNEQYF. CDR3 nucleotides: TGTGCCAGCAGCCCGACCTCGGGACAGGGTAACGAGCAGTACTTC.

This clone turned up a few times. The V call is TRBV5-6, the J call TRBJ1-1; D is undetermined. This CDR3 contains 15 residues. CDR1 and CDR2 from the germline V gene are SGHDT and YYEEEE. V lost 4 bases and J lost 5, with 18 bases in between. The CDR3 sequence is CASSPASDLWTEAFF. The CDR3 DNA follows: TGTGCCAGCAGCCCCGCGTCTGATCTGTGGACTGAAGCTTTCTTT.

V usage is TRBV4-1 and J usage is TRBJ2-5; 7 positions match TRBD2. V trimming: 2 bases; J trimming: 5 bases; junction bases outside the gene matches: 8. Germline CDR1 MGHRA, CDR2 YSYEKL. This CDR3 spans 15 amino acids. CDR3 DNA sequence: TGCGCCAGCAGCCAACGGGACTGGGGAGGGGAGACCCAGTACTTC. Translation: CASSQRDWGGETQYF.

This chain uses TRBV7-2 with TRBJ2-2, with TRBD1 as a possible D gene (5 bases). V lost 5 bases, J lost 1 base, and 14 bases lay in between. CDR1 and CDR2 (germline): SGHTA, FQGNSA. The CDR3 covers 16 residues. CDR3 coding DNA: TGTGCCAGCAGCGCTTTACGACAGAAGAACACCGGGGAGCTGTTTTTT. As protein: CASSALRQKNTGELFF.

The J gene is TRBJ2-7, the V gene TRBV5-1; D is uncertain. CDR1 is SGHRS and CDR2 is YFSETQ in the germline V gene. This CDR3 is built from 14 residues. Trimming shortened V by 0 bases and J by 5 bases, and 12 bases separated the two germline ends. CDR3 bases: TGCGCCAGCAGCTTGGGGGCGATCCTCCACGAGCAGTACTTC. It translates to CASSLGAILHEQYF.

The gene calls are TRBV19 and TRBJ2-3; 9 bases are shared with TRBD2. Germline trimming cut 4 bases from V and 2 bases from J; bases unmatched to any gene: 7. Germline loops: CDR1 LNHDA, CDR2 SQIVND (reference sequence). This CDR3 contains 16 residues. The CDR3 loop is CASSSGGALTTDTQYF. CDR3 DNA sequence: TGTGCCAGTAGTAGCGGGGGGGCCCTCACCACAGATACGCAGTATTTT.

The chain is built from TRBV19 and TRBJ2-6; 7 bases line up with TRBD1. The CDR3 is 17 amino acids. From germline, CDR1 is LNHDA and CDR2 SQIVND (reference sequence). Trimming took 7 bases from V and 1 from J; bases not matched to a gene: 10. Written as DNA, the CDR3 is TGTGCCAGTACAACAGCTCTGACAGGGTCTGGGGCCAACGTCCTGACTTTC. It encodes CASTTALTGSGANVLTF.

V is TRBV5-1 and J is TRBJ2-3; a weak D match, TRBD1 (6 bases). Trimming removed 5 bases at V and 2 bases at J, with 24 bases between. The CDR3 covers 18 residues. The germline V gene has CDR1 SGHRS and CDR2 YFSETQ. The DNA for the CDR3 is TGCGCCAGCAGACCAGGGGTCTTGACAACACCTTCCACAGATACGCAGTATTTT. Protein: CASRPGVLTTPSTDTQYF. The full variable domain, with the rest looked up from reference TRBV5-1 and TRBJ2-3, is KAGVTQTPRYLIKTRGQQVTLSCSPISGHRSVSWYQQTPGQGLQFLFEYFSETQRNKGNFPGRFSGRQFSNSRSEMNVSTLELGDSALYLCASRPGVLTTPSTDTQYFGPGTRLTVL.

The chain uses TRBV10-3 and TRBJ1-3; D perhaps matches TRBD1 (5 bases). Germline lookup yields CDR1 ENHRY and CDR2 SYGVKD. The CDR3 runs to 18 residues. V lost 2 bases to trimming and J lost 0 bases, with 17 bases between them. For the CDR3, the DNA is TGTGCCATCAGTGAGAAGTATTTGGGACTTCGCTCTGGAAACACCATATATTTT. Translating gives CAISEKYLGLRSGNTIYF.

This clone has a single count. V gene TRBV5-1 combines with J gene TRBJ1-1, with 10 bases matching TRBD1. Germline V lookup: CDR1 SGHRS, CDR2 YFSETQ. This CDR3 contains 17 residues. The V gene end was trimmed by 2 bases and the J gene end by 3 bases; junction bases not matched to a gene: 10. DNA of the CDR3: TGCGCCAGCAGCTTTGGGGACAGGGGTAATTCATACACTGAAGCTTTCTTT. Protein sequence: CASSFGDRGNSYTEAFF. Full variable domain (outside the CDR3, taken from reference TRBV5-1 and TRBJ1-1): KAGVTQTPRYLIKTRGQQVTLSCSPISGHRSVSWYQQTPGQGLQFLFEYFSETQRNKGNFPGRFSGRQFSNSRSEMNVSTLELGDSALYLCASSFGDRGNSYTEAFFGQGTRLTVV.

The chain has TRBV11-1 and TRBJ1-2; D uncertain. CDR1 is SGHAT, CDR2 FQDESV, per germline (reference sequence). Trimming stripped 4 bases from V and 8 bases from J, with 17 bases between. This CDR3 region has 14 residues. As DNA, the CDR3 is TGTGCCAGCAGCTCCACCACATCGCCGTCCGGCTACACCTTC. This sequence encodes CASSSTTSPSGYTF.

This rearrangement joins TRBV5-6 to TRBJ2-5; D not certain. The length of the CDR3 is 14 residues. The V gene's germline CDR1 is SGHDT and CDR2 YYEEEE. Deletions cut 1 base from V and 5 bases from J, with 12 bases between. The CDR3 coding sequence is TGTGCCAGCAGCTTGACAACAGTGCGTGAGACCCAGTACTTC. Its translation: CASSLTTVRETQYF.

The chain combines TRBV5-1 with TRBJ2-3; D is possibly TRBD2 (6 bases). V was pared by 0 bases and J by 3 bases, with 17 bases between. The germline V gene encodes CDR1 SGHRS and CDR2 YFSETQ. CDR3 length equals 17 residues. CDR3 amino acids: CASSLGGGAGMTDTQYF. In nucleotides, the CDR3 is TGCGCCAGCAGCTTGGGAGGAGGGGCAGGGATGACAGATACGCAGTATTTT.

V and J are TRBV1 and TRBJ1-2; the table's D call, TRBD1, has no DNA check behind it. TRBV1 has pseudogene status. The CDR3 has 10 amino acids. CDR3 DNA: TGCACCAGCAGCCAGGGCCCCTACACCTTC. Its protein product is CTSSQGPYTF.

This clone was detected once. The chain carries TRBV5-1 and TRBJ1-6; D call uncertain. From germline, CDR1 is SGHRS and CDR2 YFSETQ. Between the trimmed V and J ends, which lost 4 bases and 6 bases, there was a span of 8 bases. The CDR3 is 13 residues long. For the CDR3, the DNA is TGCGCCAGCAGCGAGGGTGCTAATTCACCCCTCCACTTT. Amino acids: CASSEGANSPLHF.

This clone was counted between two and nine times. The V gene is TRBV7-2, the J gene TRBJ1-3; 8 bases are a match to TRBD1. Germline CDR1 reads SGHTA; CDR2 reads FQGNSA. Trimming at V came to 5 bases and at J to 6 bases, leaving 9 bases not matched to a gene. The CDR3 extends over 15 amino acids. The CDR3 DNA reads TGTGCCAGCAGCCCATGGACAGGGAAGGAAAACACCATATATTTT. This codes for CASSPWTGKENTIYF.

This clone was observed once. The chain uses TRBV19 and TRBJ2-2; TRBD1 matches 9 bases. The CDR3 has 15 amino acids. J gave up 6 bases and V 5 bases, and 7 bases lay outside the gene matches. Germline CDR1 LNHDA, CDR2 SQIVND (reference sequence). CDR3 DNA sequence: TGTGCCAGTAGTTCGGTCACAGGGGGCGCCGGGGAGCTGTTTTTT. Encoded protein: CASSSVTGGAGELFF.

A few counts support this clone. The CDR3 DNA follows: TGTGCCAGCAGCTTCGGACTCTATGGCTACACCTTC. It translates to CASSFGLYGYTF. V usage is TRBV9 and J usage is TRBJ1-2, with no clear D. The CDR3 covers 12 residues. Per germline, CDR1 SGDLS and CDR2 YYNGEE. V was pared by 4 bases and J by 4 bases, with 8 bases between. The whole variable domain, remainder taken from reference TRBV9 and TRBJ1-2, is DSGVTQTPKHLITATGQRVTLRCSPRSGDLSVYWYQQSLDQGLQFLIQYYNGEERAKGNILERFSAQQFPDLHSELNLSSLELGDSALYFCASSFGLYGYTFGSGTRLTVV.

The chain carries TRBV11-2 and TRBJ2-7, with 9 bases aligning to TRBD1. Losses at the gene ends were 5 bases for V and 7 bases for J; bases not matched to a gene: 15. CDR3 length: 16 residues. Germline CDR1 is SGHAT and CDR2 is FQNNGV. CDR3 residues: CASSGYPGQGTWEQYF. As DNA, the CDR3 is TGTGCCAGCAGCGGATACCCGGGACAGGGAACTTGGGAGCAGTACTTC. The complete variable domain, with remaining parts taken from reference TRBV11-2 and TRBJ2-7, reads EAGVAQSPRYKIIEKRQSVAFWCNPISGHATLYWYQQILGQGPKLLIQFQNNGVVDDSQLPKDRFSAERLKGVDSTLKIQPAKLEDSAVYLCASSGYPGQGTWEQYFGPGTRLTVT.

CDR3 loop: CASQLGPGQTYEQYF. The CDR3 region has the DNA TGCGCCAGCCAGCTTGGGCCGGGACAGACCTACGAGCAGTACTTC. This chain joins TRBV5-1 and TRBJ2-7; 7 positions agree with TRBD1. The CDR3 consists of 15 residues. After removal of 7 bases from V and 2 bases from J, the junction contained 12 bases not matched to a gene. Per germline, CDR1 SGHRS and CDR2 YFSETQ.

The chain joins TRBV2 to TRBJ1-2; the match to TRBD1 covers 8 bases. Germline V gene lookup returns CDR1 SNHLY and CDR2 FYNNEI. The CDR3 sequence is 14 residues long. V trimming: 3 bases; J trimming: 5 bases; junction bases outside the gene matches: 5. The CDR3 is CASSDGQGIYGYTF. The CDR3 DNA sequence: TGTGCCAGCAGTGATGGACAGGGAATTTATGGCTACACCTTC.

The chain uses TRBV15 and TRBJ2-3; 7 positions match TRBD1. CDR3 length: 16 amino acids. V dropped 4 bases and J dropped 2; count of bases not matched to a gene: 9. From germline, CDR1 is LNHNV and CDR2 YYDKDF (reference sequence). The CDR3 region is CATSIYRQGHTDTQYF. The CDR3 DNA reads TGTGCCACCAGCATCTACCGACAGGGTCACACAGATACGCAGTATTTT.

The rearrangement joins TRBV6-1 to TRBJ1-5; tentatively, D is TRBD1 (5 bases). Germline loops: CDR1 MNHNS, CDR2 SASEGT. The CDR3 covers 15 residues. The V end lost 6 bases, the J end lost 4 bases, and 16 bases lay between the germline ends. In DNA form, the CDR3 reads TGTGCCAGCAGCTCCCGGGGGGTATTAAATCAGCCCCAGCATTTT. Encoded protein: CASSSRGVLNQPQHF.

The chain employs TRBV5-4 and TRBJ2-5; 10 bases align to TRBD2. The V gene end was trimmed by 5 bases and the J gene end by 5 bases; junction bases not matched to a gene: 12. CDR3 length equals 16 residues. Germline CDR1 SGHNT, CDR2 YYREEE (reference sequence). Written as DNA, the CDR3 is TGTGCCAGCAGTCGAAGGCTAGCGGGGGTCGGCGAGACCCAGTACTTC. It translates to CASSRRLAGVGETQYF.

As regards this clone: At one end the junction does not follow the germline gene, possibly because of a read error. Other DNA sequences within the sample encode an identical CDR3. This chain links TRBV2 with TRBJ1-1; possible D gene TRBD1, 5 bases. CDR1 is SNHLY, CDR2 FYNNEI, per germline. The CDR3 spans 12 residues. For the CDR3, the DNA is TGCGCCAACACGACAGCCTTCACTGAAGCTTTCTTT. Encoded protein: CANTTAFTEAFF.